The rows below give T cell receptor beta chains drawn from one sample of a study of cytomegalovirus exposure and HLA in healthy donors. Measured with immunoSEQ multiplex PCR; TCRdb has only the in-frame clones, and not every one. The data hold 100,000 to 150,000 clones, with around 81% observed a single time. Sequenced: PBMCs. The source is a woman aged 45-60 years in good health and CMV-seronegative. The CDR3 runs from the conserved cysteine through the conserved F or W. The order of the fields is clone size, D gene, V gene, J gene, CDR3 protein, CDR3 DNA. The D gene is left open where the match is weak. Size values are once, few and many counts, or a class for expanded clones, and some rows have none.

-,-,TRBV28,TRBJ2-2,CAFGAHTGELFF,TGTGCCTTTGGGGCCCACACCGGGGAGCTGTTTTTT
-,-,TRBV5-1,TRBJ1-5,CASSLEGHEDQPQHF,TGCGCCAGCAGCTTGGAGGGACATGAGGATCAGCCCCAGCATTTT
-,-,TRBV5-4,TRBJ2-7,CASTSRGGGYEQYF,TGTGCCAGCACCTCGCGTGGGGGAGGCTACGAGCAGTACTTC
-,-,TRBV6-5,TRBJ1-2,CASRRGEGGEGYTF,TGTGCCAGCAGGCGTGGGGAAGGGGGAGAGGGCTACACCTTC
-,TRBD1,TRBV6-5,TRBJ1-2,CASSYYRDRSYGYTF,TGTGCCAGCAGTTACTACCGGGACAGAAGCTATGGCTACACCTTC
-,-,TRBV6-5,TRBJ2-1,CASRKQGYNEQFF,TGTGCCAGCAGGAAACAGGGCTACAATGAGCAGTTCTTC
-,-,TRBV4-1,TRBJ2-2,CASSQGGGGPGELFF,TGCGCCAGCAGCCAAGGGGGTGGGGGCCCCGGGGAGCTGTTTTTT
-,TRBD2,TRBV4-2,TRBJ2-5,CASSQGTSGVETQYF,TGTGCCAGCAGCCAAGGTACTAGCGGAGTCGAGACCCAGTACTTC
-,-,TRBV10-3,TRBJ1-1,CAITPGAALNTEAFF,TGTGCCATCACCCCTGGAGCAGCCCTGAACACTGAAGCTTTCTTT
-,-,TRBV19,TRBJ1-5,CASSSGQGGPQHF,TGTGCCAGTAGTTCAGGGCAGGGTGGGCCCCAGCATTTT
-,-,TRBV9,TRBJ1-5,CASSATGFGNQPQHF,TGTGCCAGCAGCGCCACAGGGTTTGGCAATCAGCCCCAGCATTTT
-,-,TRBV7-6,TRBJ2-1,CASSPGGLYNEQFF,TGTGCCAGCAGCCCAGGAGGGCTGTACAATGAGCAGTTCTTC
-,-,TRBV5-1,TRBJ2-7,CASSPPRDNSYEQYF,TGCGCCAGCAGCCCCCCCCGGGACAACTCCTACGAGCAGTACTTC
-,-,TRBV2,TRBJ1-1,CAIRDYEDTEAFF,TGTGCCATACGGGACTATGAGGACACTGAAGCTTTCTTT
-,-,TRBV7-2,TRBJ2-5,CASSLTGPLQETQYF,TGTGCCAGCAGCTTAACAGGCCCCCTCCAAGAGACCCAGTACTTC
-,TRBD1,TRBV19,TRBJ1-1,CATSDRGHQANTEAFF,TGTGCCACCTCGGACAGGGGCCACCAGGCGAACACTGAAGCTTTCTTT
few,-,TRBV5-6,TRBJ1-5,CASSQDNQPQHF,TGTGCCAGCAGCCAGGATAATCAGCCCCAGCATTTT
-,-,TRBV9,TRBJ1-3,CASSATGQYGNTIYF,TGTGCCAGCAGCGCAACGGGACAATATGGAAACACCATATATTTT
-,-,TRBV30,TRBJ1-1,CAWTGRGSFHEAFF,TGTGCCTGGACCGGAAGGGGCAGCTTTCATGAAGCTTTCTTT
-,-,TRBV29-1,TRBJ1-5,CSVVVQENQPQNF,TGCAGCGTTGTGGTACAGGAAAATCAGCCCCAGAATTTT
-,-,TRBV30,TRBJ2-1,CAWSVLSEQFF,TGTGCCTGGAGTGTACTATCCGAGCAGTTCTTC
-,-,TRBV7-2,TRBJ2-2,CASSLVLTGELFF,TGTGCCAGCAGCTTAGTTCTAACCGGGGAGCTGTTTTTT
-,-,TRBV4-1,TRBJ2-7,CASRAENYYSYEQYF,TGCGCCAGCCGTGCGGAGAATTATTACTCCTACGAGCAGTACTTC
-,-,TRBV21-1,TRBJ2-5,CASRRQGPKEETQYF,TGTGCCAGCAGGAGACAGGGCCCGAAGGAAGAGACCCAGTACTTC
few,-,TRBV6-5,TRBJ1-1,CASRPGLGDTEAFF,TGTGCCAGCAGGCCGGGACTCGGGGATACTGAAGCTTTCTTT
-,-,TRBV5-1,TRBJ2-7,CASSSKGEQYF,TGCGCCAGCAGCTCCAAGGGGGAGCAGTACTTC
once,TRBD1,TRBV7-2,TRBJ1-2,CASSQGGQGLYGYTF,TGTGCCAGCAGCCAGGGGGGACAGGGGTTGTATGGCTACACCTTC
-,-,TRBV5-1,TRBJ1-5,CASSPGSGNNQPQHF,TGCGCCAGCAGCCCAGGGAGCGGGAACAATCAGCCCCAGCATTTT
-,TRBD1,TRBV6-5,TRBJ2-2,CASTRDRGTGELFF,TGTGCCAGCACCCGGGACAGGGGCACCGGGGAGCTGTTTTTT
-,TRBD1,TRBV12-5,TRBJ1-1,CASGFGTGRFSGNTEAFF,TGTGCTAGTGGTTTTGGGACAGGGCGTTTTTCGGGGAACACTGAAGCTTTCTTT
-,-,TRBV7-6,TRBJ2-5,CASSSSGLYQETQYF,TGTGCCAGCAGCTCCTCCGGACTATACCAAGAGACCCAGTACTTC
-,-,TRBV4-3,TRBJ2-1,CASSRLSGEQFF,TGCGCCAGCAGCCGCCTGTCGGGTGAGCAGTTCTTC
-,TRBD1,TRBV6-6,TRBJ1-5,CASSRDRGNQPQHF,TGTGCCAGCAGCCGGGACAGGGGCAATCAGCCCCAGCATTTT
-,-,TRBV28,TRBJ1-5,CASRGQTNQPQHF,TGTGCCAGCAGAGGACAGACCAATCAGCCCCAGCATTTT
-,-,TRBV19,TRBJ2-7,CASSMYYRDFYEQYF,TGTGCCAGTAGTATGTACTACAGGGATTTCTACGAGCAGTACTTC
-,-,TRBV19,TRBJ2-3,CASAPWAGLSTDTQYF,TGTGCCAGTGCCCCCTGGGCGGGACTTAGCACAGATACGCAGTATTTT
-,-,TRBV5-8,TRBJ1-6,CASSLEQVKRSPLHF,TGTGCCAGCAGCTTGGAACAGGTTAAGCGCTCACCCCTCCACTTT
few,-,TRBV6-1,TRBJ1-2,CASSEGQGHYYGYTF,TGTGCCAGCAGTGAAGGTCAGGGGCATTACTATGGCTACACCTTC
-,-,TRBV20-1,TRBJ1-1,CRDGTGEAFF,TGCAGAGACGGGACTGGTGAAGCTTTCTTT
-,-,TRBV6-6,TRBJ2-1,CASSLQRQFSYNEQFF,TGTGCCAGCAGTCTACAAAGACAGTTCTCCTACAATGAGCAGTTCTTC
-,-,TRBV27,TRBJ1-5,CASSWGSGQPQHF,TGTGCCAGCAGTTGGGGTTCGGGACAGCCCCAGCATTTT
-,TRBD2,TRBV25-1,TRBJ2-5,CASSVPGGETQYF,TGTGCCAGCAGTGTCCCCGGGGGGGAGACCCAGTACTTC
-,-,TRBV4-3,TRBJ2-7,CASSQERTYEQYF,TGCGCCAGCAGCCAGGAGCGTACCTACGAGCAGTACTTC
-,TRBD2,TRBV4-2,TRBJ2-3,CASSQHTSVGGDTQYF,TGTGCCAGCAGCCAACATACTAGCGTAGGAGGAGATACGCAGTATTTT
-,-,TRBV19,TRBJ2-7,CASSIRGAGYEQYF,TGTGCCAGTAGTATTCGGGGGGCTGGGTACGAGCAGTACTTC